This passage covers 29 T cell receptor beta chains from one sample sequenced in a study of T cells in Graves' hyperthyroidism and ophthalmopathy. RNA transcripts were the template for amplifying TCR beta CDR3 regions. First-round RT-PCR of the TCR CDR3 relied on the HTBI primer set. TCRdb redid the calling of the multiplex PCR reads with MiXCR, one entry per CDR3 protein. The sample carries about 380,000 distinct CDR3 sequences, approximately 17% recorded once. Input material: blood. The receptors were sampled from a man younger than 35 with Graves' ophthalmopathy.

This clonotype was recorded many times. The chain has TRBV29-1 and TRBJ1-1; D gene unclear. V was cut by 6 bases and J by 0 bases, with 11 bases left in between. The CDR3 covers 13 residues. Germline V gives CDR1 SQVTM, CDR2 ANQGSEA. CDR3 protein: CSVKRPVNTEAFF. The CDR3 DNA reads TGCAGCGTAAAAAGGCCCGTGAACACTGAAGCTTTCTTT.

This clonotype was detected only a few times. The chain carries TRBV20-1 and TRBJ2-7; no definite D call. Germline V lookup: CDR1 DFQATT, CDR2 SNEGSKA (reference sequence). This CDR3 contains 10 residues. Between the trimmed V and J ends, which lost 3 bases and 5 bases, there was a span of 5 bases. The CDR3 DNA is TGCAGTGCTAGGGTGGACGAGCAGTACTTC. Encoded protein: CSARVDEQYF.

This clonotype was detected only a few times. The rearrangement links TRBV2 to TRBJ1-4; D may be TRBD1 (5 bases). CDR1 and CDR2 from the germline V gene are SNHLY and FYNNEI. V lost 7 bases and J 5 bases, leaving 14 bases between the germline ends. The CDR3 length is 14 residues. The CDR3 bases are TGTGCCAGCACCCGGACACTGTCGAATGAAAAACTGTTTTTT. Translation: CASTRTLSNEKLFF.

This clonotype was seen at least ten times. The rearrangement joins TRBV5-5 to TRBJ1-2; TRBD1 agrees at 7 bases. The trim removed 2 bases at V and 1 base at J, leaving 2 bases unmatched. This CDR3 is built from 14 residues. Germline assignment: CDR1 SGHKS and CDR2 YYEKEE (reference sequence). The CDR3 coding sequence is TGTGCCAGCAGCTTCCAGGGGGTTAACTATGGCTACACCTTC. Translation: CASSFQGVNYGYTF. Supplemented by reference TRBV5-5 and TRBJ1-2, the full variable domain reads DAGVTQSPTHLIKTRGQQVTLRCSPISGHKSVSWYQQVLGQGPQFIFQYYEKEERGRGNFPDRFSARQFPNYSSELNVNALLLGDSALYLCASSFQGVNYGYTFGSGTRLTVV.

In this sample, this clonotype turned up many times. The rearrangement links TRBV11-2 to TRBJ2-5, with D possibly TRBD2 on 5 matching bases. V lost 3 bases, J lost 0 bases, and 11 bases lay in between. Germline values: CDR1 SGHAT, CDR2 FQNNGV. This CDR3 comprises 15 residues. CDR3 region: CASSFVGNNQETQYF. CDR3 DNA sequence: TGTGCCAGCAGCTTTGTCGGGAATAACCAAGAGACCCAGTACTTC.

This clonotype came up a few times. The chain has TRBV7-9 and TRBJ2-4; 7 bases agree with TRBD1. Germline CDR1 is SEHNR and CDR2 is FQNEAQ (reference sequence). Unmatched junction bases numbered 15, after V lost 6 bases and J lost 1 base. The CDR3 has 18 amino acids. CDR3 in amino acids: CASRTQTGPKSAKNIQYF. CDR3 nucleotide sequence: TGTGCCAGCAGAACCCAGACAGGGCCAAAGTCGGCCAAAAACATTCAGTACTTC.

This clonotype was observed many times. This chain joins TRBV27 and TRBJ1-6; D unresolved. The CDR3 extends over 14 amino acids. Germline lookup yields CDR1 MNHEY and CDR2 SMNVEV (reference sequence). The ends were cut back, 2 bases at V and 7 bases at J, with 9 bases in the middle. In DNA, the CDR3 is TGTGCCAGCAGTTTAGAGCCAGCCAATTCACCCCTCCACTTT. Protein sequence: CASSLEPANSPLHF.

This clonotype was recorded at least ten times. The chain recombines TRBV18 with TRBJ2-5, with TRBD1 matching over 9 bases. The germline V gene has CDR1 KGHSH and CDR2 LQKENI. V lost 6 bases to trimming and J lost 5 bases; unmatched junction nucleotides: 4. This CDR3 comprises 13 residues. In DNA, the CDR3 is TGTGCCAGCTCCGACAGGGGGAGTGAGACCCAGTACTTC. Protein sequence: CASSDRGSETQYF.

CDR3 protein: CASTAGRLETQYF. The CDR3 coding sequence is TGTGCCAGCACCGCAGGGAGGCTAGAGACCCAGTACTTC. This sequence joins TRBV13 and TRBJ2-5; a weak D match, TRBD2 (6 bases). The V end was cut by 7 bases, the J end by 4 bases, with 13 bases between. CDR3 length equals 13 residues. The germline gives CDR1 PRHDT, CDR2 FYEKMQ (reference sequence).

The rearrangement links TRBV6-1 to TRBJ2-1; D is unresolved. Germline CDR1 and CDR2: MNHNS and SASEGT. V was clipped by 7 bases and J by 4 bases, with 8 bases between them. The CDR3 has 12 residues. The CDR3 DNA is TGTGCCAGCAAGGGATCTTACAATGAGCAGTTCTTC. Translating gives CASKGSYNEQFF.

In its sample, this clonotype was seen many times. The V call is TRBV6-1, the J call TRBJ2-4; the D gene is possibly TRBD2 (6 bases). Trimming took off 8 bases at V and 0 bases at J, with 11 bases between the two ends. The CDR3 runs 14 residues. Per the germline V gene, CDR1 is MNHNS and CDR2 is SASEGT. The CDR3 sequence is CASGDFQAKNIQYF. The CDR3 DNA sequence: TGTGCCAGCGGGGACTTCCAAGCCAAAAACATTCAGTACTTC.

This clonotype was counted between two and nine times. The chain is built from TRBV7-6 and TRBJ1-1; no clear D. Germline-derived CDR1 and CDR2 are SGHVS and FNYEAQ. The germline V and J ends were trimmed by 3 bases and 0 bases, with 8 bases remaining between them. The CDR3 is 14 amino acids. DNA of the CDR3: TGTGCCAGCAGCTTGGCAGCCATGAACACTGAAGCTTTCTTT. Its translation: CASSLAAMNTEAFF.

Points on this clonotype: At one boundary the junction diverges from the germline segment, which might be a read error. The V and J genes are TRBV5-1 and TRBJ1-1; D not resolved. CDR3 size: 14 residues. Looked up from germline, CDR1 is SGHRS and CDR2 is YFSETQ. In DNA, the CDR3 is TGCACCAGCAGCCTCCAAGCAGTGAACACTGAAGCTTTCTTT. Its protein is CTSSLQAVNTEAFF.

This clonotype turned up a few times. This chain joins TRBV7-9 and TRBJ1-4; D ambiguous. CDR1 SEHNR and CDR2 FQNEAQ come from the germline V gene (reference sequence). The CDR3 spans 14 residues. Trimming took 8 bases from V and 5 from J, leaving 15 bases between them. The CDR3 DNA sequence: TGTGCCAGCGCACAATTTGACAAAAATGAAAAACTGTTTTTT. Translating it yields CASAQFDKNEKLFF.

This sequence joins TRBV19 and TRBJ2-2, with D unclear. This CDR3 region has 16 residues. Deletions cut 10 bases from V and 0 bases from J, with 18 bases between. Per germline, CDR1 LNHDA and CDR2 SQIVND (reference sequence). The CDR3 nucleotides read TGTGCCAACCCTACTGTGGGCAGAACGAACACCGGGGAGCTGTTTTTT. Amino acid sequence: CANPTVGRTNTGELFF. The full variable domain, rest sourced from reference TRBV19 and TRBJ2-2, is DGGITQSPKYLFRKEGQNVTLSCEQNLNHDAMYWYRQDPGQGLRLIYYSQIVNDFQKGDIAEGYSVSREKKESFPLTVTSAQKNPTAFYLCANPTVGRTNTGELFFGEGSRLTVL.

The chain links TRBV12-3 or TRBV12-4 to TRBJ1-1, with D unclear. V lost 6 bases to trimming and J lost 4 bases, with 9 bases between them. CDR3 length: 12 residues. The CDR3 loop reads CASRLGSTEAFF. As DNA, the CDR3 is TGTGCCAGCAGATTGGGTAGCACTGAAGCTTTCTTT.

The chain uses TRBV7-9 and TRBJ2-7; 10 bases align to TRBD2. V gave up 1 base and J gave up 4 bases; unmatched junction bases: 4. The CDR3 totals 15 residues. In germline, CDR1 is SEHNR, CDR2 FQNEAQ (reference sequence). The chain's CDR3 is CASSLVSGRSYEQYF. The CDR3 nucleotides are TGTGCCAGCAGCTTAGTTAGCGGGAGGTCATACGAGCAGTACTTC.

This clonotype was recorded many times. This CDR3 reads CASSRTSNDPEQYF. In DNA, the CDR3 is TGTGCCAGCAGCCGAACTAGCAATGATCCCGAGCAGTACTTC. The gene calls are TRBV7-3 and TRBJ2-7; D is perhaps TRBD2 (6 bases). CDR3 length: 14 residues. From germline, CDR1 is SGHTA and CDR2 FQGTGA. V was shortened by 5 bases and J by 6 bases, with 17 bases between the two germline ends. Full variable domain (remainder filled in from reference TRBV7-3 and TRBJ2-7): GAGVSQTPSNKVTEKGKYVELRCDPISGHTALYWYRQSLGQGPEFLIYFQGTGAADDSGLPNDRFFAVRPEGSVSTLKIQRTERGDSAVYLCASSRTSNDPEQYFGPGTRLTVT.

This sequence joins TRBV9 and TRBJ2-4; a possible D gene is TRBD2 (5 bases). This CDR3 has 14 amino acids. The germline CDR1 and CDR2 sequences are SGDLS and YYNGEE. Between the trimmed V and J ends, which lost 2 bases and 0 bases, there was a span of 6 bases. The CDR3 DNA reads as TGTGCCAGCAGCGTCGGACTAGCCAAAAACATTCAGTACTTC. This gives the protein CASSVGLAKNIQYF.

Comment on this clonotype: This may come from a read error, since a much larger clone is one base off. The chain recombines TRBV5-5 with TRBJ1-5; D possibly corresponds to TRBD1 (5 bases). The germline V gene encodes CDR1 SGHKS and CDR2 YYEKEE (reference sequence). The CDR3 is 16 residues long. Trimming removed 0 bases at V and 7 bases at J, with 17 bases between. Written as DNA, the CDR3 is TGTGCCAGCAGCTTGGGACGGGGGGGTTTCGGACAGCCCCAGCATTTT. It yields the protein CASSLGRGGFGQPQHF.

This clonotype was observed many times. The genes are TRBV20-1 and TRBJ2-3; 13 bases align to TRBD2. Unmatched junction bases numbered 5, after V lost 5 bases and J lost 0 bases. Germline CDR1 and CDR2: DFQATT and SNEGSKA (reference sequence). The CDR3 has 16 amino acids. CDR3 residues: CSAPTSGGSSTDTQYF. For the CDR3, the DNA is TGCAGTGCTCCGACTAGCGGGGGGTCTAGCACAGATACGCAGTATTTT.

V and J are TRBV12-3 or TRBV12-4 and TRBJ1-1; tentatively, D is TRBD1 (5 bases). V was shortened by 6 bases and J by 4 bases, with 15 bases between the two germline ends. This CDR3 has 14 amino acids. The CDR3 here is CASSAKTVITEAFF. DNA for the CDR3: TGTGCCAGCAGCGCCAAGACAGTTATCACTGAAGCTTTCTTT.

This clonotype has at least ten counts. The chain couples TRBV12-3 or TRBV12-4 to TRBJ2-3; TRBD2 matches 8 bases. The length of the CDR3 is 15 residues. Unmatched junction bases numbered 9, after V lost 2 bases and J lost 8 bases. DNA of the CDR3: TGTGCCAGCAGTTTAACGGGGGGGCAGTTAGGTACGCAGTATTTT. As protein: CASSLTGGQLGTQYF.

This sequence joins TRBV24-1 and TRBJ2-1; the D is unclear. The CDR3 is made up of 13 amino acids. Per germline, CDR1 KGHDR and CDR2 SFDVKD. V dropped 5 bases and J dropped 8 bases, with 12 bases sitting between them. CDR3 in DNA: TGTGCCACCAGTGGGGGTGAGAGGTATGAGCAGTTCTTC. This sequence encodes CATSGGERYEQFF.

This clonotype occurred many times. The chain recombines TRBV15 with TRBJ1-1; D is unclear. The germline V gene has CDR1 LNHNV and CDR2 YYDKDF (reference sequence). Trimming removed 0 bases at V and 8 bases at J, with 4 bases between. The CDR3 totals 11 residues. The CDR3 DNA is TGTGCCACCAGCAGAGATCAGGAAGCTTTCTTT. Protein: CATSRDQEAFF.

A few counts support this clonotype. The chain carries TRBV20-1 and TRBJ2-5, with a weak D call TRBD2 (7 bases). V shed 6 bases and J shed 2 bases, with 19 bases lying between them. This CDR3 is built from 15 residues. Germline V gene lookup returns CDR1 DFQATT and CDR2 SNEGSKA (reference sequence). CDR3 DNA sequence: TGCAGTGCCGACGGGAAGCGGGACAAACAAGAGACCCAGTACTTC. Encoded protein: CSADGKRDKQETQYF.

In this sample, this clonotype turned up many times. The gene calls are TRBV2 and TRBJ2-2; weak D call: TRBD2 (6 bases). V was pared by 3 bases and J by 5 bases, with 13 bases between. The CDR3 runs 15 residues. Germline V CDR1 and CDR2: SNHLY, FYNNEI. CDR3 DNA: TGTGCCAGCAGTGACGGACTGGCGGGGACCGGGGAGCTGTTTTTT. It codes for CASSDGLAGTGELFF. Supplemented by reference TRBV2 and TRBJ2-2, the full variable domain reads EPEVTQTPSHQVTQMGQEVILRCVPISNHLYFYWYRQILGQKVEFLVSFYNNEISEKSEIFDDQFSVERPDGSNFTLKIRSTKLEDSAMYFCASSDGLAGTGELFFGEGSRLTVL.

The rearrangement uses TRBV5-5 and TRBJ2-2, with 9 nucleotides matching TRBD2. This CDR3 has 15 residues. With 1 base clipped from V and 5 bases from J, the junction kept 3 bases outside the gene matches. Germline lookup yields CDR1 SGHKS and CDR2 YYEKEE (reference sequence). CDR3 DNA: TGTGCCAGCAGCTTGCTTGCGGGGGGGACCGGGGAGCTGTTTTTT. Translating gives CASSLLAGGTGELFF.

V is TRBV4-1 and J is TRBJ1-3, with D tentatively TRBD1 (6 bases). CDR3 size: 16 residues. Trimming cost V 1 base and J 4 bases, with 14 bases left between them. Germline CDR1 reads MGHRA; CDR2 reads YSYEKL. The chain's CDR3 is CASSQVAGGPGNTIYF. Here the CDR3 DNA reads TGCGCCAGCAGCCAAGTGGCCGGGGGCCCAGGAAACACCATATATTTT.